A selection of T cell receptor beta chains follows, all from one sample in a study of shared clonotypes between healthy human individuals. The assay was immunoSEQ multiplex PCR, and TCRdb's table has in-frame clones only and misses some. The sample lists more than 2 million clones, 85% to 95% seen once, with 0.13% in the top ten. The sample consisted of naive CD4+ T cells sorted from blood. These receptors all stem from a man in his late teens or twenties in good health. The CDR3 runs from the conserved cysteine through the conserved F or W. A D gene is named only where the DNA matches it firmly. The size field is filled for only some rows; it gives once, few, many or a size class.

V gene: TRBV6-1
CDR3 length: 13
J gene: TRBJ1-2
D gene: .
clone size: .
CDR3 DNA: TGTGCCAGCAGGTCGTACGGGGGCTATGGCTACACCTTC
CDR3 protein: CASRSYGGYGYTF

V gene: TRBV19
CDR3 length: 15
J gene: TRBJ2-7
D gene: TRBD2
clone size: .
CDR3 DNA: TGTGCCAGTAGTATAAGTAGCGGGGGGAACTACGAGCAGTACTTC
CDR3 protein: CASSISSGGNYEQYF

V gene: TRBV28
CDR3 length: 15
J gene: TRBJ1-1
D gene: .
clone size: .
CDR3 DNA: TGTGCCAGCAGCAAATCAGGGGCGAAGTACACTGAAGCTTTCTTT
CDR3 protein: CASSKSGAKYTEAFF

V gene: TRBV6-6
CDR3 length: 10
J gene: TRBJ2-5
D gene: .
clone size: .
CDR3 DNA: TGTGCCAGCAGGTTAGAGACCCAGTACTTC
CDR3 protein: CASRLETQYF

V gene: TRBV2
CDR3 length: 14
J gene: TRBJ2-7
D gene: .
clone size: .
CDR3 DNA: TGTGCCAGCAGGCTTAAGGGTGTCACCTACGAGCAGTACTTC
CDR3 protein: CASRLKGVTYEQYF

V gene: TRBV29-1
CDR3 length: 9
J gene: TRBJ2-5
D gene: TRBD2
clone size: .
CDR3 DNA: TGCAGCGTTGGTGGGGGAGGGGACTTC
CDR3 protein: CSVGGGGDF

V gene: TRBV6-1
CDR3 length: 15
J gene: TRBJ2-7
D gene: .
clone size: .
CDR3 DNA: TGTGCCAGCAGTTCGACGGGGGCAATAACCTACGAGCAGTACTTC
CDR3 protein: CASSSTGAITYEQYF

V gene: TRBV30
CDR3 length: 13
J gene: TRBJ1-2
D gene: .
clone size: .
CDR3 DNA: TGTGCCTGGAGTTTGACAGGAAACTATGGCTACACCTTC
CDR3 protein: CAWSLTGNYGYTF

V gene: TRBV5-1
CDR3 length: 14
J gene: TRBJ2-1
D gene: .
clone size: .
CDR3 DNA: TGCGCCAGCAGAAAACAGCTCACCTACAATGAGCAGTTCTTC
CDR3 protein: CASRKQLTYNEQFF

V gene: TRBV10-2
CDR3 length: 15
J gene: TRBJ2-3
D gene: TRBD2
clone size: .
CDR3 DNA: TGCGCCAGCAGTGCGGCTAGCGGGGGCACAGATACGCAGTATTTT
CDR3 protein: CASSAASGGTDTQYF

V gene: TRBV11-2
CDR3 length: 12
J gene: TRBJ2-3
D gene: .
clone size: .
CDR3 DNA: TGTGCCAGCAGCACGAGCACAGATACGCAGTATTTT
CDR3 protein: CASSTSTDTQYF

V gene: TRBV5-6
CDR3 length: 17
J gene: TRBJ2-2
D gene: TRBD2
clone size: .
CDR3 DNA: TGTGCCAGCAGTCGGCGGGCTAGCGGACCGAACACCGGGGAGCTGTTTTTT
CDR3 protein: CASSRRASGPNTGELFF

V gene: TRBV5-4
CDR3 length: 13
J gene: TRBJ1-3
D gene: .
clone size: .
CDR3 DNA: TGTGCCAGCAGCTTGGCGGGTGGAAACACCATATATTTT
CDR3 protein: CASSLAGGNTIYF

V gene: TRBV11-2
CDR3 length: 13
J gene: TRBJ1-1
D gene: .
clone size: .
CDR3 DNA: TGTGCCAGCAGCTTAGGTTGGACAGATGAAGCTTTCTTT
CDR3 protein: CASSLGWTDEAFF

V gene: TRBV14
CDR3 length: 13
J gene: TRBJ2-7
D gene: .
clone size: .
CDR3 DNA: TGTGCCAGCAGCCTCCAACTGTACGCCGAGCAGTACTTC
CDR3 protein: CASSLQLYAEQYF

V gene: TRBV12-5
CDR3 length: 15
J gene: TRBJ1-2
D gene: TRBD1
clone size: many
CDR3 DNA: TGTGCTAGTGGTTCAGGACAGGGGGCATTTTATGGCTACACCTTC
CDR3 protein: CASGSGQGAFYGYTF

V gene: TRBV27
CDR3 length: 16
J gene: TRBJ2-7
D gene: .
clone size: .
CDR3 DNA: TGTGCCAGCAGTTCCACCAAGACAGTTCTCTCCTACGAGCAGTACTTC
CDR3 protein: CASSSTKTVLSYEQYF

V gene: TRBV25-1
CDR3 length: 13
J gene: TRBJ2-3
D gene: .
clone size: .
CDR3 DNA: TGTGCCAGCAGCCAACCGGGGACAGATACGCAGTATTTT
CDR3 protein: CASSQPGTDTQYF

V gene: TRBV6-1
CDR3 length: 15
J gene: TRBJ2-5
D gene: .
clone size: .
CDR3 DNA: TGTGCCAGCAGCCGTGCAGGGGGGAGGGAAGAGACCCAGTACTTC
CDR3 protein: CASSRAGGREETQYF